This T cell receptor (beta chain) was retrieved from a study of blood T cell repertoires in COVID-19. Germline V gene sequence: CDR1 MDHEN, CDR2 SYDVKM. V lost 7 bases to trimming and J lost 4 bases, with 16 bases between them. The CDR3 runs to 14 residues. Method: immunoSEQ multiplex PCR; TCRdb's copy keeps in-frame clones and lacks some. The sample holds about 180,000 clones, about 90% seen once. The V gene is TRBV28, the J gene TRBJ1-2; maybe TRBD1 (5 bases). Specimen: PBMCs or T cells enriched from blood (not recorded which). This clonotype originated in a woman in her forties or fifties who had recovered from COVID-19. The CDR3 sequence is CASIQVGTSYGYTF. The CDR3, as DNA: TGTGCCAGCATCCAAGTAGGGACTTCCTATGGCTACACCTTC.